The 10 T cell receptor beta chains presented below share a single source sample, sequenced in a study of blood T cell repertoires in COVID-19. Produced via immunoSEQ multiplex PCR; TCRdb's table is partial and in-frame only. The sample has fewer than 350,000 clones, roughly 90% seen once. Sample: PBMCs or T cells enriched from blood (not recorded which). The receptors were gathered from a woman aged 25 to 39 who had been exposed to COVID-19.

This chain joins TRBV5-1 and TRBJ1-2; D gene unclear. The ends were cut back, 1 base at V and 3 bases at J, with 13 bases in the middle. CDR1 SGHRS and CDR2 YFSETQ come from the germline V gene. This CDR3 region has 15 residues. The CDR3 here is CASSLRTGADYGYTF. The CDR3 DNA reads TGCGCCAGCAGCTTGAGAACCGGAGCCGACTATGGCTACACCTTC.

The chain recombines TRBV11-2 with TRBJ2-7, with D possibly TRBD1 on 6 matching bases. Germline loops: CDR1 SGHAT, CDR2 FQNNGV. CDR3 length: 14 residues. V was trimmed by 5 bases and J by 3 bases, leaving 14 bases between them. This chain's CDR3 is CASSTTGYGYEQYF. Here the CDR3 DNA reads TGTGCCAGCAGCACCACAGGGTATGGCTACGAGCAGTACTTC. Looking up the rest from reference TRBV11-2 and TRBJ2-7 gives the full variable domain: EAGVAQSPRYKIIEKRQSVAFWCNPISGHATLYWYQQILGQGPKLLIQFQNNGVVDDSQLPKDRFSAERLKGVDSTLKIQPAKLEDSAVYLCASSTTGYGYEQYFGPGTRLTVT.

This chain links TRBV2 with TRBJ2-4; possible D gene TRBD1, 5 bases. This CDR3 has 14 residues. V shed 7 bases and J shed 0 bases, with 10 bases lying between them. The germline CDR1 and CDR2 sequences are SNHLY and FYNNEI. CDR3 region: CASTLGEAKNIQYF. The CDR3 nucleotides are TGTGCCAGCACTCTAGGGGAAGCCAAAAACATTCAGTACTTC.

This chain connects TRBV29-1 to TRBJ1-1, with 8 bases that match TRBD1. Trimming at V came to 3 bases and at J to 4 bases, leaving 7 bases not matched to a gene. The germline V gene has CDR1 SQVTM and CDR2 ANQGSEA. This CDR3 comprises 14 residues. This CDR3 reads CSVEPTGVSTEAFF. CDR3 nucleotide sequence: TGCAGCGTTGAGCCGACAGGGGTTAGCACTGAAGCTTTCTTT. The whole variable domain, filled in from reference TRBV29-1 and TRBJ1-1, reads SAVISQKPSRDICQRGTSLTIQCQVDSQVTMMFWYRQQPGQSLTLIATANQGSEATYESGFVIDKFPISRPNLTFSTLTVSNMSPEDSSIYLCSVEPTGVSTEAFFGQGTRLTVV.

The count of this clone is one. The V and J genes are TRBV7-9 and TRBJ1-2, with no clear D. V lost 3 bases and J 8 bases, leaving 22 bases between the germline ends. The germline gives CDR1 SEHNR, CDR2 FQNEAQ (reference sequence). This CDR3 is 16 amino acids long. CDR3 DNA: TGTGCCAGCAGCTTTGCCCCAGAAAGCCCTATGCGGGGCTACACCTTC. It encodes CASSFAPESPMRGYTF.

V and J are TRBV30 and TRBJ2-1, with TRBD2 identical over 10 bases. The CDR3 runs to 13 residues. Germline-derived CDR1 and CDR2 are GTSNPN and SVGIG (reference sequence). V shed 8 bases and J 4 bases; nucleotides not matched to a gene: 5. CDR3 sequence (DNA): TGTGCCGGAAAGCGGGAGGGTTACAATGAGCAGTTCTTC. As protein: CAGKREGYNEQFF.

This chain uses TRBV19 with TRBJ1-5, with TRBD1 identical over 8 bases. Germline assignment: CDR1 LNHDA and CDR2 SQIVND (reference sequence). The trim removed 6 bases at V and 1 base at J, leaving 8 bases unmatched. The length of the CDR3 is 16 residues. CDR3 sequence reads: CASSGRGRGSNQPQHF. CDR3 sequence (DNA): TGTGCCAGTAGCGGCAGGGGGCGCGGGAGCAATCAGCCCCAGCATTTT.

The J gene is TRBJ1-1, the V gene TRBV6-5; D is unclear. The CDR3 has 13 amino acids. Trimming cost V 6 bases and J 5 bases, with 13 bases left between them. Germline CDR1 MNHEY, CDR2 SVGAGI. CDR3 residues: CASRVPPGTEAFF. The CDR3 DNA is TGTGCCAGCAGAGTCCCCCCGGGTACTGAAGCTTTCTTT.

The chain recombines TRBV7-9 with TRBJ1-2; no firm D call. Trimming stripped 1 base from V and 5 bases from J, with 8 bases between. Germline values: CDR1 SEHNR, CDR2 FQNEAQ (reference sequence). CDR3 length equals 13 residues. The CDR3 loop reads CASSLEPGYGYTF. CDR3 nucleotides: TGTGCCAGCAGCTTAGAACCGGGGTATGGCTACACCTTC.

The rearrangement joins TRBV5-1 to TRBJ1-2, with 7 bases identical to TRBD1. The CDR3 is 14 residues long. After removal of 4 bases from V and 8 bases from J, the junction contained 11 bases not matched to a gene. Per germline, CDR1 SGHRS and CDR2 YFSETQ. The CDR3 DNA is TGCGCCAGCAGCCAACCAGGACAGGAACGGGGCTACACCTTC. As protein: CASSQPGQERGYTF.